Below, 30 T cell receptor beta chains from the same sample are listed, as sequenced in a study of T cell repertoires in cytomegalovirus infection. Each CDR3 protein is one row after TCRdb ran MiXCR on the reads. Here the sample spans more than 500,000 distinct CDR3 sequences, approximately 16% being singletons. What was sequenced was CD8+ T cells from PBMCs. These receptors all stem from a human donor in good health (CMV status not recorded). Some clones in this sample may be carry-over from other donors' samples.

The chain has TRBV6-5 and TRBJ1-1; D is possibly TRBD1 (6 bases). CDR1 is MNHEY, CDR2 SVGAGI, per germline. V lost 1 base and J lost 0, with 21 bases in between. The CDR3 length is 19 residues. CDR3: CASSYYPGQTNSMNTEAFF. Here the CDR3 DNA reads TGTGCCAGCAGTTACTACCCAGGACAGACGAACTCGATGAACACTGAAGCTTTCTTT.

The V and J genes are TRBV15 and TRBJ2-3; D is perhaps TRBD2 (5 bases). CDR1 and CDR2 (germline): LNHNV, YYDKDF (reference sequence). The CDR3 is 16 residues long. V dropped 3 bases and J dropped 5 bases, with 18 bases sitting between them. CDR3 sequence reads: CATSRRLGSAGDTQYF. The CDR3 bases are TGTGCCACCAGCAGGCGACTGGGGAGTGCGGGAGATACGCAGTATTTT.

This clonotype has a count of ten or more. The chain uses TRBV5-1 and TRBJ2-1, with D hard to call. V was shortened by 4 bases and J by 8 bases, with 10 bases between the two germline ends. This CDR3 contains 12 residues. Germline V gene sequence: CDR1 SGHRS, CDR2 YFSETQ. CDR3 nucleotides: TGCGCCAGCAGCCTGGACCGTTATGAGCAGTTCTTC. Translated, it gives CASSLDRYEQFF.

Worth noting for this clonotype: A read error may produce the germline difference seen at one junction end. V usage is TRBV7-8 and J usage is TRBJ2-7; possible D gene TRBD1, 6 bases. Germline V gene data show CDR1 as SGHVS and CDR2 as FQNEAQ. The length of the CDR3 is 14 residues. The CDR3 spells CASSWDTPGDEKYF. In DNA, the CDR3 is TGTGCAAGCAGCTGGGACACCCCTGGAGACGAGAAGTACTTC.

This clonotype was picked up many times. The gene calls are TRBV7-3 and TRBJ2-2; TRBD1 aligns across 8 bases. V was clipped by 3 bases and J by 6 bases; unmatched bases: 3. This CDR3 is built from 14 residues. CDR1 is SGHTA and CDR2 is FQGTGA in the germline V gene. Here the CDR3 reads CASSFEQGAGELFF. The CDR3 coding sequence is TGTGCCAGCAGCTTTGAACAGGGGGCCGGGGAGCTGTTTTTT.

This clonotype was detected many times. This chain uses TRBV12-3 or TRBV12-4 with TRBJ2-2, with 11 bases that match TRBD2. The CDR3 sequence is 15 residues long. Germline trimming cut 11 bases from V and 6 bases from J; bases unmatched to any gene: 11. In DNA, the CDR3 is TGTGCCGACTCTGTTAGCGGGGGGGCCCCCGGGGAGCTGTTTTTT. The encoded protein is CADSVSGGAPGELFF.

This clonotype was recorded at least ten times. CDR3 protein: CASRSGTALGETQYF. The CDR3 DNA sequence: TGTGCCAGCAGATCCGGGACAGCCTTAGGCGAGACCCAGTACTTC. The J gene is TRBJ2-5, the V gene TRBV28; TRBD1 matches at 7 bases. V gave up 6 bases and J gave up 5 bases; unmatched junction bases: 12. The CDR3 runs to 15 residues. CDR1 is MDHEN and CDR2 is SYDVKM in the germline V gene.

This clonotype was counted a few times. The chain carries TRBV5-4 and TRBJ2-1; tentatively, D is TRBD2 (7 bases). The CDR3 is 17 amino acids. V dropped 3 bases and J dropped 5 bases, with 21 bases sitting between them. CDR1 SGHNT and CDR2 YYREEE come from the germline V gene (reference sequence). CDR3 residues: CASSSSLLGRGHNEQFF. The CDR3 coding sequence is TGTGCCAGCAGCTCCTCCTTACTAGGGCGGGGGCACAATGAGCAGTTCTTC.

This clonotype was detected ten times or more. The CDR3 loop reads CASSYRDRGHDTQYF. CDR3 nucleotides: TGCGCCAGCAGCTATCGTGACAGGGGGCACGATACGCAGTATTTT. The gene calls are TRBV4-1 and TRBJ2-3; 10 bases map to TRBD1. The CDR3 spans 15 residues. Unmatched junction bases numbered 8, after V lost 5 bases and J lost 6 bases. Germline V lookup: CDR1 MGHRA, CDR2 YSYEKL.

On this clonotype itself: This may be a read error, as it is one base from a much larger clone. The chain joins TRBV25-1 to TRBJ1-3, with D uncertain. Germline-derived CDR1 and CDR2 are MGHDK and SYGVNS. CDR3 length: 14 residues. Here the CDR3 DNA reads TGTGCCAGCAGTGAGGGGTTCTCTCGAAACACCATATATTTT. Its translation: CASSEGFSRNTIYF.

This chain uses TRBV9 with TRBJ1-2; D is unresolved. Deletions cut 3 bases from V and 7 bases from J, with 7 bases between. Germline CDR1 and CDR2: SGDLS and YYNGEE. This CDR3 contains 11 residues. The CDR3 sequence is CASSDRGGYTF. The CDR3, as DNA: TGTGCCAGCAGCGACCGGGGTGGCTACACCTTC.

This chain's CDR3 is CASSYAVGREQYF. DNA for the CDR3: TGTGCCAGCAGTTACGCCGTAGGGAGGGAGCAGTACTTC. The chain couples TRBV6-2 or TRBV6-3 to TRBJ2-7; weak D call: TRBD2 (6 bases). In germline, CDR1 is MNHEY, CDR2 SVGEGT. V lost 2 bases and J lost 7, with 12 bases in between. The CDR3 totals 13 residues.

This rearrangement joins TRBV7-3 to TRBJ2-2; D might be TRBD1 (5 bases). The CDR3 contains 15 residues. Trimming took 7 bases from V and 8 from J, leaving 20 bases between them. Germline V gives CDR1 SGHTA, CDR2 FQGTGA. CDR3 loop: CASTTGVTGTGELFF. The CDR3 DNA is TGTGCCAGCACCACAGGCGTGACGGGTACAGGGGAGCTGTTTTTT.

This clonotype was observed a few times. V and J are TRBV27 and TRBJ1-6; no clear D. The CDR3 length is 14 residues. V shed 2 bases and J shed 7 bases, with 9 bases lying between them. CDR1 and CDR2 (germline): MNHEY, SMNVEV (reference sequence). This CDR3 reads CASSLGLKNSPLHF. CDR3 nucleotide sequence: TGTGCCAGCAGTTTAGGTCTTAAAAATTCACCCCTCCACTTT.

As to this clonotype: Possible read error: a much larger clone is one base away. This chain joins TRBV7-2 and TRBJ2-7; D not certain. Germline lookup yields CDR1 SGHTA and CDR2 FQGNSA. This CDR3 has 14 amino acids. The V gene lost 3 bases and the J gene lost 3 bases, with 12 bases spanning the gap. CDR3 sequence: CASSFLATSYEQYF. CDR3 bases: TGTGCCAGCAGCTTTCTCGCGACAAGCTACGAGCAGTACTTC.

This rearrangement joins TRBV19 to TRBJ2-7, with 7 bases matching TRBD1. The trim removed 1 base at V and 0 bases at J, leaving 3 bases unmatched. The V gene's germline CDR1 is LNHDA and CDR2 SQIVND (reference sequence). This CDR3 contains 15 residues. CDR3 sequence: CASSIGQGPSYEQYF. The CDR3 DNA sequence: TGTGCCAGTAGTATAGGACAGGGACCCTCCTACGAGCAGTACTTC.

This clonotype appeared a few times. The chain links TRBV7-9 to TRBJ2-2; TRBD2 aligns across 9 bases. The ends lost 5 bases at V and 6 bases at J; junction bases unmatched: 13. CDR1 is SEHNR and CDR2 is FQNEAQ in the germline V gene (reference sequence). This CDR3 contains 17 residues. CDR3 in amino acids: CASSRREREVLAGELFF. The CDR3 region has the DNA TGTGCCAGCAGCCGCCGCGAGCGGGAGGTTTTGGCCGGGGAGCTGTTTTTT.

The V gene is TRBV5-1, the J gene TRBJ2-3; D gene uncertain. The CDR3 has 19 amino acids. Trimming cost V 4 bases and J 0 bases, with 24 bases left between them. Germline V gene data show CDR1 as SGHRS and CDR2 as YFSETQ. CDR3 DNA sequence: TGCGCCAGCAGCCCCTTGTGGGCCGAACTCGCCCATAGCACAGATACGCAGTATTTT. Translation gives CASSPLWAELAHSTDTQYF.

This clonotype has ten or more counts. The chain has TRBV28 and TRBJ1-1; tentative D call: TRBD1 (6 bases). Germline CDR1 reads MDHEN; CDR2 reads SYDVKM. The V gene lost 2 bases and the J gene lost 6 bases, with 13 bases spanning the gap. The CDR3 contains 14 residues. The CDR3 is CASSLLYRAPEAFF. DNA for the CDR3: TGTGCCAGCAGTTTACTCTACAGGGCCCCTGAAGCTTTCTTT.

The chain links TRBV27 to TRBJ2-1; D gene unclear. Germline V gene sequence: CDR1 MNHEY, CDR2 SMNVEV (reference sequence). CDR3 size: 15 residues. The V and J ends lost 2 bases and 4 bases respectively, with 12 bases between them. The CDR3 loop reads CASSLAPSRYNEQFF. The CDR3 region has the DNA TGTGCCAGCAGTTTAGCCCCTTCCCGTTACAATGAGCAGTTCTTC.

The genes are TRBV20-1 and TRBJ2-2; 11 bases fit TRBD2. The V gene end was trimmed by 5 bases and the J gene end by 5 bases; junction bases not matched to a gene: 10. Germline V gives CDR1 DFQATT, CDR2 SNEGSKA (reference sequence). CDR3 size: 16 residues. CDR3 region: CSAHSDSGRDTGELFF. CDR3 DNA: TGCAGTGCTCACTCTGATAGCGGGAGGGATACCGGGGAGCTGTTTTTT.

This clonotype was seen at least ten times. V gene TRBV7-2 combines with J gene TRBJ2-3; D is uncertain. The CDR3 is made up of 14 amino acids. Trimming cost V 5 bases and J 1 base, with 10 bases left between them. CDR1 is SGHTA and CDR2 is FQGNSA in the germline V gene. The DNA for the CDR3 is TGTGCCAGCAGCCATACCCGGGGCACAGATACGCAGTATTTT. This codes for CASSHTRGTDTQYF.

The chain employs TRBV10-3 and TRBJ1-1; 9 nucleotides match TRBD1. The germline V gene encodes CDR1 ENHRY and CDR2 SYGVKD. The CDR3 runs 15 residues. V trimming: 4 bases; J trimming: 3 bases; junction bases outside the gene matches: 6. The CDR3 protein is CAISGWDREDTEAFF. CDR3 bases: TGTGCCATCAGTGGGTGGGACAGGGAAGACACTGAAGCTTTCTTT.

The chain employs TRBV7-3 and TRBJ2-3; D might be TRBD2 (5 bases). The germline V gene encodes CDR1 SGHTA and CDR2 FQGTGA. Trimming stripped 1 base from V and 6 bases from J, with 11 bases between. This CDR3 region has 14 residues. Here the CDR3 reads CASSLKGSGDTQYF. CDR3 nucleotide sequence: TGTGCCAGCAGCTTAAAAGGGTCGGGGGATACGCAGTATTTT.

CDR3 amino acids: CSVELLPGKVKTQYF. The CDR3 coding sequence is TGCAGCGTTGAACTCCTCCCAGGGAAAGTAAAGACCCAGTACTTC. The rearrangement uses TRBV29-1 and TRBJ2-5, with D perhaps TRBD1 (5 bases). Germline values: CDR1 SQVTM, CDR2 ANQGSEA. This CDR3 contains 15 residues. The V end lost 2 bases, the J end lost 6 bases, and 19 bases lay between the germline ends. Using reference TRBV29-1 and TRBJ2-5 for the parts outside the CDR3, the full variable domain is SAVISQKPSRDICQRGTSLTIQCQVDSQVTMMFWYRQQPGQSLTLIATANQGSEATYESGFVIDKFPISRPNLTFSTLTVSNMSPEDSSIYLCSVELLPGKVKTQYFGPGTRLLVL.

For this clonotype: One end of the junction fails to match germline, which may point to a read error. This sequence joins TRBV7-6 and TRBJ2-1, with 7 bases that match TRBD2. CDR1 and CDR2 (germline): SGHVS, FNYEAQ. This CDR3 has 14 amino acids. This chain's CDR3 is CASSLAGPYNEQIF. In DNA form, the CDR3 reads TGTGCTAGCAGCTTAGCGGGTCCTTACAATGAGCAGATCTTC.

The V call is TRBV4-2, the J call TRBJ2-2, with 7 bases that match TRBD1. Germline assignment: CDR1 LGHNA and CDR2 YNFKEQ. This CDR3 is built from 15 residues. With V trimmed by 7 bases and J by 0 bases, 5 bases remained unmatched. CDR3 amino acids: CASIGQEPNTGELFF. The CDR3 DNA sequence: TGTGCCAGCATTGGACAGGAGCCGAACACCGGGGAGCTGTTTTTT.

The CDR3 DNA follows: TGTGCCAGCAGCCAAGACGATGGTCAGCCCCAGCATTTT. This encodes CASSQDDGQPQHF. This chain links TRBV4-2 with TRBJ1-5, with D unclear. The CDR3 consists of 13 residues. Germline CDR1 LGHNA, CDR2 YNFKEQ. V was cut by 0 bases and J by 6 bases, with 6 bases left in between.

This clonotype was detected a few times. The chain uses TRBV6-4 and TRBJ2-3; 10 positions agree with TRBD2. The V gene end was trimmed by 2 bases and the J gene end by 6 bases; junction bases not matched to a gene: 5. From germline, CDR1 is MRHNA and CDR2 SNTAGT. The CDR3 is 15 amino acids. As DNA, the CDR3 is TGTGCCAGCAGTGACCAAGCGGGAGGGCCTGATACGCAGTATTTT. Translated: CASSDQAGGPDTQYF.

As concerns this clonotype: This may come from a read error, since a much larger clone is one base off. This chain connects TRBV12-3 or TRBV12-4 to TRBJ2-3; no reliable D call. The CDR3 sequence is 14 residues long. The V gene lost 3 bases and the J gene lost 5 bases, with 12 bases spanning the gap. Written as DNA, the CDR3 is TGTGCCAGCAGTTTTACCGGATCATTAGATACGCAGTATTTT. Translating it yields CASSFTGSLDTQYF.